Sequencing of this T cell receptor (beta chain) was carried out in a study of cytomegalovirus exposure and HLA in healthy donors. Whole-study context: From approximately 170 million T cells, an earlier analysis saw 90 million to 130 million unique TCR beta sequences. There were about 85 million unique TCRs (from HLA-typed donors) in an early data release. Study-level findings and limits: Reported results showed that the classifier diagnosed cytomegalovirus status with high specificity and sensitivity.

Trimming removed 5 bases from V and 4 bases from J, with 23 bases in between. Germline values: CDR1 PRHDT, CDR2 FYEKMQ (reference sequence). The CDR3 extends over 17 amino acids. The PCR made use of 60 Vbeta and 13 Jbeta primers. TCRdb's copy holds only in-frame clones and misses some; the assay was immunoSEQ multiplex PCR. This table holds about 200,000 clones. About this clone: Antigen: not known.

At collection, donors were nominally healthy, but unrecorded immune exposures were probable. Sequenced: PBMCs. The J gene is TRBJ1-2, the V gene TRBV13; the D gene is possibly TRBD1 (5 bases). The sequence was obtained from a boy between 10 and 17 years old in good health and CMV-seronegative. DNA for the CDR3: TGTGCCAGCAGCCCCGTTACAGGCCTAAAGTCCCCCTATGGCTACACCTTC. Translating it yields CASSPVTGLKSPYGYTF.